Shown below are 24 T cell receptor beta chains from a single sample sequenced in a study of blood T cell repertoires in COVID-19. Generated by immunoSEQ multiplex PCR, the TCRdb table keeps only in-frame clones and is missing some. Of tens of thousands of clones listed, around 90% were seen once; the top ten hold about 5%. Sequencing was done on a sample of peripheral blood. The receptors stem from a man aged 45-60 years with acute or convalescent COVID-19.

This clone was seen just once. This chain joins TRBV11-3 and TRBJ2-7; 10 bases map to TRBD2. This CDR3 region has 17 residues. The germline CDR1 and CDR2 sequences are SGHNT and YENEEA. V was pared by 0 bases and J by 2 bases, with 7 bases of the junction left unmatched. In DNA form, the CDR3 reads TGTGCCAGCAGCTTAGAAGGCGGACTAGCGGACCCCTACGAGCAGTACTTC. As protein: CASSLEGGLADPYEQYF.

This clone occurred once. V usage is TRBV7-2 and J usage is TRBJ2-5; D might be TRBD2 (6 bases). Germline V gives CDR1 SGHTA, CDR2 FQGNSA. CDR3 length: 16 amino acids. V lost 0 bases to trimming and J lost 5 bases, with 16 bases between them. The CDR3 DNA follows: TGTGCCAGCAGCTTAGCGGGGGAGGCCGGAGTGGAGACCCAGTACTTC. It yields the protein CASSLAGEAGVETQYF.

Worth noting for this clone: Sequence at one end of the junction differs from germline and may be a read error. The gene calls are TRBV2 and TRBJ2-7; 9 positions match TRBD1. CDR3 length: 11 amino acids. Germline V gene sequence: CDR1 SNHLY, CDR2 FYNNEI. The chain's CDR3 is CASSGQGPPRF. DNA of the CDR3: TGTGCCAGCTCGGGACAGGGCCCCCCGAGATTC.

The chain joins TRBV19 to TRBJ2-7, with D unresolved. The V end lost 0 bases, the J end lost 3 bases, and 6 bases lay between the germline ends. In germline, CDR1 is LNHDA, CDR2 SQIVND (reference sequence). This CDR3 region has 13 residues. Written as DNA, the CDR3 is TGTGCCAGTAGTATAGAACAGAACTACGAGCAGTACTTC. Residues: CASSIEQNYEQYF. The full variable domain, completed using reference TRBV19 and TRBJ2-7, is DGGITQSPKYLFRKEGQNVTLSCEQNLNHDAMYWYRQDPGQGLRLIYYSQIVNDFQKGDIAEGYSVSREKKESFPLTVTSAQKNPTAFYLCASSIEQNYEQYFGPGTRLTVT.

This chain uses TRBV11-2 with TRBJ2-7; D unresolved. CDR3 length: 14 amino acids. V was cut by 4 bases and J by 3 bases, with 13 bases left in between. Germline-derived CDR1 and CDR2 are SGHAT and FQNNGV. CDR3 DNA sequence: TGTGCCAGCAGCTCTCCCGACGGGTTCTACGAGCAGTACTTC. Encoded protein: CASSSPDGFYEQYF.

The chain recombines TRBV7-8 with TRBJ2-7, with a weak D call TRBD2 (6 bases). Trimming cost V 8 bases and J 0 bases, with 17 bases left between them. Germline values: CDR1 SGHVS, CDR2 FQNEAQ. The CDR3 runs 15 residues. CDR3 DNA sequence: TGTGCCAGCGCCCGCGGGACGCCCAGCTCCTACGAGCAGTACTTC. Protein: CASARGTPSSYEQYF.

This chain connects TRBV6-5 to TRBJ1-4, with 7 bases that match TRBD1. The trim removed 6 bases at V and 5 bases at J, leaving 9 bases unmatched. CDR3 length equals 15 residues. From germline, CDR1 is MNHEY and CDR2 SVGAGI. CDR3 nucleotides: TGTGCCAGCAGAAGGACAGGCCTTCTAAATGAAAAACTGTTTTTT. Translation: CASRRTGLLNEKLFF.

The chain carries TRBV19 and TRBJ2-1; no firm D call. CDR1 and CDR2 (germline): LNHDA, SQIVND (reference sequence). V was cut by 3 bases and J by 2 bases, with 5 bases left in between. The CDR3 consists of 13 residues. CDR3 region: CASSINTYNEQFF. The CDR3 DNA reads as TGTGCCAGTAGTATCAACACCTACAATGAGCAGTTCTTC.

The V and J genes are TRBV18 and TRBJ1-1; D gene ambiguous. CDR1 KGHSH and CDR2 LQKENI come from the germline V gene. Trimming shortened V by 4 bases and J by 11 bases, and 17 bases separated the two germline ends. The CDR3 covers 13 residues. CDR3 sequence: CASSQEFARKAFF. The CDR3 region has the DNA TGTGCCAGCTCACAGGAGTTCGCCCGAAAGGCTTTCTTT.

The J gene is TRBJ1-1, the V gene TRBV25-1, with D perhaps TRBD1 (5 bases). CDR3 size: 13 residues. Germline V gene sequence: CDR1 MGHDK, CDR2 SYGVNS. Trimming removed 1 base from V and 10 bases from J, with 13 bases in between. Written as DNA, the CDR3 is TGTGCCAGCAGTGAATGGGGGGGGTTTGGAGCTTTCTTT. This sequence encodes CASSEWGGFGAFF.

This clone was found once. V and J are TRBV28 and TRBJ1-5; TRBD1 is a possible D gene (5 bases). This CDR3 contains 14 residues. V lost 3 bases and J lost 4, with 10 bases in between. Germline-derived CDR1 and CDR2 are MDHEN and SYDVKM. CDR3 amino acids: CASSFIGVNQPQHF. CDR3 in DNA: TGTGCCAGCAGTTTTATAGGGGTGAATCAGCCCCAGCATTTT.

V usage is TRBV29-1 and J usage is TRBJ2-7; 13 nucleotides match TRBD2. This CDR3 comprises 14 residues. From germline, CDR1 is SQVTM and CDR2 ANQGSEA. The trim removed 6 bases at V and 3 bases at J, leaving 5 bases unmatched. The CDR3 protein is CSVKGLAGNYEQYF. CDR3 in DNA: TGCAGCGTAAAGGGACTAGCGGGAAACTACGAGCAGTACTTC.

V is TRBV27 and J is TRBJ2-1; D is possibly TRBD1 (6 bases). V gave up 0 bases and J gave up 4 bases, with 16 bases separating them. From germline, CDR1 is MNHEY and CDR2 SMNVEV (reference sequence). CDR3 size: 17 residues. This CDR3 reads CASSLSIGTTLYNEQFF. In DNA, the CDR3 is TGTGCCAGCAGTTTATCCATCGGGACAACACTTTACAATGAGCAGTTCTTC.

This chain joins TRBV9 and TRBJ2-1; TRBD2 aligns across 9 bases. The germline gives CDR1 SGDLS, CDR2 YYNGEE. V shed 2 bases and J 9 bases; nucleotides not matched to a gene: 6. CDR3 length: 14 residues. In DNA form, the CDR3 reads TGTGCCAGCAGCGTGGCGGGAGGGCCACTTGAGCAGTTCTTC. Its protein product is CASSVAGGPLEQFF.

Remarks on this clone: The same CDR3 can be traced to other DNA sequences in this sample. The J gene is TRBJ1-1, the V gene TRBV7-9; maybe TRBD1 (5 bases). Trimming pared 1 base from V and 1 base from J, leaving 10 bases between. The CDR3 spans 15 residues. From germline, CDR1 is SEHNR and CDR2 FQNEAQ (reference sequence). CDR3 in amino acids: CASSLGGGGNTEAFF. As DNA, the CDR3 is TGTGCCAGCAGCTTAGGCGGGGGAGGGAACACTGAAGCTTTCTTT. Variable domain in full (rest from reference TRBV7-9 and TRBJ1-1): DTGVSQNPRHKITKRGQNVTFRCDPISEHNRLYWYRQTLGQGPEFLTYFQNEAQLEKSRLLSDRFSAERPKGSFSTLEIQRTEQGDSAMYLCASSLGGGGNTEAFFGQGTRLTVV.

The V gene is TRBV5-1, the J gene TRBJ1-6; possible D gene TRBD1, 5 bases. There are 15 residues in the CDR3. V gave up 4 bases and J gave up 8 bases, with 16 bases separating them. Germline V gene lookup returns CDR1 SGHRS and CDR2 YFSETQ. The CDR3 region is CASSLRGGGDSPLHF. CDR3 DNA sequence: TGCGCCAGCAGCCTTCGGGGTGGAGGGGATTCACCCCTCCACTTT.

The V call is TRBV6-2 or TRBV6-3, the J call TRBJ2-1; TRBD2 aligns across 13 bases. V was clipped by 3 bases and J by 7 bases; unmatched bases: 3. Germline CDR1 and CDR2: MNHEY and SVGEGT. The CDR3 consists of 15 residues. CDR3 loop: CASSYSGLAGNEQFF. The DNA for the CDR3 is TGTGCCAGCAGTTATTCGGGACTAGCGGGAAATGAGCAGTTCTTC.

The CDR3: CASSLPGVGADTQYF. For the CDR3, the DNA is TGTGCCAGCAGCTTACCAGGAGTCGGGGCAGATACGCAGTATTTT. V is TRBV7-9 and J is TRBJ2-3, with D tentatively TRBD2 (5 bases). Germline-derived CDR1 and CDR2 are SEHNR and FQNEAQ (reference sequence). V gave up 2 bases and J gave up 4 bases, with 13 bases separating them. The CDR3 has 15 residues.

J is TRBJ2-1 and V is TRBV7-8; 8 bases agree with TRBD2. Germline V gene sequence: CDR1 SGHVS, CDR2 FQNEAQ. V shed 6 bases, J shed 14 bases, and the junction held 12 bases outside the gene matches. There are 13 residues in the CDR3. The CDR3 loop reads CASRSRGDSREFF. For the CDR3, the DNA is TGTGCCAGCAGATCGCGGGGGGATTCCAGGGAGTTCTTC.

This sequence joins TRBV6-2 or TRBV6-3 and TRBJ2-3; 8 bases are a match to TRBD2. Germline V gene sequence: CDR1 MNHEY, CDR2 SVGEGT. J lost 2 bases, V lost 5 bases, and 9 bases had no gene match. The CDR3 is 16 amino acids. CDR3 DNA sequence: TGTGCCAGCAGTCCCAAGTTAGCGGGACTCACAGATACGCAGTATTTT. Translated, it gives CASSPKLAGLTDTQYF.

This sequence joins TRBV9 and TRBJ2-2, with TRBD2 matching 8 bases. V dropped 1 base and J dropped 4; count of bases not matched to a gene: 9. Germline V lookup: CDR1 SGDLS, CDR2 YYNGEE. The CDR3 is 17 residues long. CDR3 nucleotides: TGTGCCAGCAGCGTAACGACTAGCGAAATGAGCACCGGGGAGCTGTTTTTT. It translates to CASSVTTSEMSTGELFF.

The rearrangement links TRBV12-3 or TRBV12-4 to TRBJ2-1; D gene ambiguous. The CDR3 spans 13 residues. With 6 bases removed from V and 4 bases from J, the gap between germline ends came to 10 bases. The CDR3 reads CASSRFGYNEQFF. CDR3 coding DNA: TGTGCCAGCAGCCGTTTCGGGTACAATGAGCAGTTCTTC.

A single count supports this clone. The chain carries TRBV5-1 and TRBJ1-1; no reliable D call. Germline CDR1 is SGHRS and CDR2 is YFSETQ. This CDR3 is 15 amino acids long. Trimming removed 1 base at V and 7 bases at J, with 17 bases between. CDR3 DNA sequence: TGCGCCAGCAGCTTGAGTGCGACACTGAGCCGTGAAGCTTTCTTT. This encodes CASSLSATLSREAFF.

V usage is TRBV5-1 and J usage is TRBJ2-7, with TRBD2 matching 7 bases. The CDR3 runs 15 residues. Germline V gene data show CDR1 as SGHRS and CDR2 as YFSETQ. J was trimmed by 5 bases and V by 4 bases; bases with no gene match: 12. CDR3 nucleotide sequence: TGCGCCAGCAGCCTGGAGACAGCGGGACCCCACGAGCAGTACTTC. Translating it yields CASSLETAGPHEQYF.